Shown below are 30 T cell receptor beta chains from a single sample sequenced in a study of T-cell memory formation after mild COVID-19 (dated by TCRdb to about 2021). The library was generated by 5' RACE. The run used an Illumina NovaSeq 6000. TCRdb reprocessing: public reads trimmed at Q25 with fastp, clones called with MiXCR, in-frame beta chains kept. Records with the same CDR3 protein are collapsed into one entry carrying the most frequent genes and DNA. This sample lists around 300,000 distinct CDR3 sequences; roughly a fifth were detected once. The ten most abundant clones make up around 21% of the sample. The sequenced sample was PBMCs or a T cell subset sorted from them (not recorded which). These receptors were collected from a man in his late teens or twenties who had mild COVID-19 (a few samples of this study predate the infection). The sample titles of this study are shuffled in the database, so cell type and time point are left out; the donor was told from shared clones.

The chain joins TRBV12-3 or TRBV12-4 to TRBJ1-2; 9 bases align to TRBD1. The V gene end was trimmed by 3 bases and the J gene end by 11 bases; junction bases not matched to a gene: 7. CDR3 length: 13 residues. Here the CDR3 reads CASSFVTGGTYTF. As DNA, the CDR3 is TGTGCCAGCAGTTTTGTTACAGGGGGCACATACACCTTC.

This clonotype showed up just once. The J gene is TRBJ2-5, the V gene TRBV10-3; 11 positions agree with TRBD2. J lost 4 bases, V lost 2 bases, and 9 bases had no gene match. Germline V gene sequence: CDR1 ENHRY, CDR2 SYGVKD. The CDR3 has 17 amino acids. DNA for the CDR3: TGTGCCATCAGTGAGGGGGTACTAGCGGGAGCAGTAGAGACCCAGTACTTC. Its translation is CAISEGVLAGAVETQYF.

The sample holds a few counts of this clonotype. CDR3 protein: CATSRDRDPSSPLHF. DNA for the CDR3: TGTGCCACCAGCAGAGATAGAGACCCTAGTTCACCCCTCCACTTT. The chain has TRBV15 and TRBJ1-6; D not certain. Trimming pared 0 bases from V and 9 bases from J, leaving 12 bases between. CDR1 is LNHNV and CDR2 is YYDKDF in the germline V gene (reference sequence). The CDR3 extends over 15 amino acids.

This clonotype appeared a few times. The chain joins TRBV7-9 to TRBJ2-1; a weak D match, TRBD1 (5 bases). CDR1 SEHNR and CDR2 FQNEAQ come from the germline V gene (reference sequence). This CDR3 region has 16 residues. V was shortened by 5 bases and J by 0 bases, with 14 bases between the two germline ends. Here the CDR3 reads CASSRKGASSYNEQFF. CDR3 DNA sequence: TGTGCCAGCAGCCGAAAAGGGGCCAGCTCCTACAATGAGCAGTTCTTC.

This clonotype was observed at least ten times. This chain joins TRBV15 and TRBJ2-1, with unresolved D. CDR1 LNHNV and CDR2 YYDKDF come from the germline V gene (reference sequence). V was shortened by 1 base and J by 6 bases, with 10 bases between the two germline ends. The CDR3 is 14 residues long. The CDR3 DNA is TGTGCCACCAGCAGAGCCCTCGGACGCAATGAGCAGTTCTTC. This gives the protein CATSRALGRNEQFF.

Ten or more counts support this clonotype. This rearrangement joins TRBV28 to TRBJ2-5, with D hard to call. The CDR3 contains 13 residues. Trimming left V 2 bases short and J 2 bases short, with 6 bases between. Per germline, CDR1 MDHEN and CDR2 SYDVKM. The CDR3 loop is CASSLRPQETQYF. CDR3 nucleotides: TGTGCCAGCAGTTTAAGGCCTCAAGAGACCCAGTACTTC.

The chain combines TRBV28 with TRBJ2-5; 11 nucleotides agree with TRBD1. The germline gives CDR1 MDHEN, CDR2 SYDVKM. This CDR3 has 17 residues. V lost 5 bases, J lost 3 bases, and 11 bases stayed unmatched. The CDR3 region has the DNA TGTGCCAGCAGTCAAGCCCACCCGGGACAGGGGGAAGAGACCCAGTACTTC. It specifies CASSQAHPGQGEETQYF. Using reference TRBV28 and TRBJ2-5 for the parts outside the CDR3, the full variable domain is DVKVTQSSRYLVKRTGEKVFLECVQDMDHENMFWYRQDPGLGLRLIYFSYDVKMKEKGDIPEGYSVSREKKERFSLILESASTNQTSMYLCASSQAHPGQGEETQYFGPGTRLLVL.

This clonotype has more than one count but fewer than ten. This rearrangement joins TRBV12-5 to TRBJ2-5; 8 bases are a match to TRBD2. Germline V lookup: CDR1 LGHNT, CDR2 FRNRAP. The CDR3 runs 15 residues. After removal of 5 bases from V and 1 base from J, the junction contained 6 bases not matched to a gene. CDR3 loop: CASGAPGTSQETQYF. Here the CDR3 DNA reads TGTGCTAGTGGTGCCCCGGGGACTAGCCAAGAGACCCAGTACTTC.

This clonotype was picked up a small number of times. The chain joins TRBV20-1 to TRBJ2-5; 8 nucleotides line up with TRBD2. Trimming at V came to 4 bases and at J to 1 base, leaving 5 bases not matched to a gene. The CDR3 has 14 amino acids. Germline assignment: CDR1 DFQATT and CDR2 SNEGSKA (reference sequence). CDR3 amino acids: CSAKRGPPQETQYF. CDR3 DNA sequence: TGCAGTGCTAAGCGGGGGCCCCCCCAAGAGACCCAGTACTTC.

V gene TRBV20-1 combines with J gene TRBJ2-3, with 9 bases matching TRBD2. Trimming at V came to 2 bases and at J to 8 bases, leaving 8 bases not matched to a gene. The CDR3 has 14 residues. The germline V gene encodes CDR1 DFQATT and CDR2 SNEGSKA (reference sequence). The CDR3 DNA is TGCAGTGCTAGACTAGCGGGGCCCATTGTTACGCAGTATTTT. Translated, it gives CSARLAGPIVTQYF.

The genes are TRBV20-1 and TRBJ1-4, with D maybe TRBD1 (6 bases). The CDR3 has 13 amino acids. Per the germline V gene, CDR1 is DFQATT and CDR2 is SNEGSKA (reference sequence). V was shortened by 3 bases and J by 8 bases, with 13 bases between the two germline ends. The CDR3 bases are TGCAGTGCTAGTGCGGGGGGCAGGGAAAAACTGTTTTTT. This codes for CSASAGGREKLFF.

CDR3 protein: CSARDRADPYNEQFF. DNA of the CDR3: TGCAGTGCTAGAGATAGGGCCGACCCATACAATGAGCAGTTCTTC. The chain employs TRBV20-1 and TRBJ2-1; no clear D. Germline values: CDR1 DFQATT, CDR2 SNEGSKA (reference sequence). The CDR3 covers 15 residues. Trimming left V 0 bases short and J 4 bases short, with 13 bases between.

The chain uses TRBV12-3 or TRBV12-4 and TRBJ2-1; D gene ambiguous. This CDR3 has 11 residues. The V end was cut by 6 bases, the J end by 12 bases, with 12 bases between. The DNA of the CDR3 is TGTGCCAGCAGAAGTACTTGGGGGCAGTTCTTC. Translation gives CASRSTWGQFF.

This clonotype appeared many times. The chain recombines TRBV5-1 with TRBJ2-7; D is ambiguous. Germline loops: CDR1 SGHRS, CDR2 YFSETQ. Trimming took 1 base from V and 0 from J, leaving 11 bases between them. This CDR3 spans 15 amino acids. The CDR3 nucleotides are TGCGCCAGCAGCTTGTCCCCAGCCAGCTCCTACGAGCAGTACTTC. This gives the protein CASSLSPASSYEQYF.

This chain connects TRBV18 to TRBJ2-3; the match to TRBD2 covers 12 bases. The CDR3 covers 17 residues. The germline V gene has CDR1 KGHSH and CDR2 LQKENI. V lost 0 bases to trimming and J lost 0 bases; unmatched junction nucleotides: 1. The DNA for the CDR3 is TGTGCCAGCTCACCACCCCTAGCGGGGGGGAGCACAGATACGCAGTATTTT. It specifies CASSPPLAGGSTDTQYF.

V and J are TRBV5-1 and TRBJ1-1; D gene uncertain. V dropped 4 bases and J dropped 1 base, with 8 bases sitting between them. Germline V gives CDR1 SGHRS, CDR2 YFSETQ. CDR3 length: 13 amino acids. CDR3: CASSNGWNTEAFF. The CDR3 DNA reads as TGCGCCAGCAGCAATGGATGGAACACTGAAGCTTTCTTT.

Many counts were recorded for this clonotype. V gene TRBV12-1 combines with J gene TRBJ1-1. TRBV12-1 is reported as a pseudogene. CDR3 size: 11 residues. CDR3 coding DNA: TGTGCCAGCAGCTTTGCCACTGAAGCTTTCTTT. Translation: CASSFATEAFF.

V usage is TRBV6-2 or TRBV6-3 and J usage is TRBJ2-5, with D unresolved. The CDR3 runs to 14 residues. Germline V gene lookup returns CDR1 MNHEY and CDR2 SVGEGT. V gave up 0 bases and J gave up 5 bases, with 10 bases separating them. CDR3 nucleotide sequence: TGTGCCAGCAGTTACTCGAACCGGGCGGAGACCCAGTACTTC. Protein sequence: CASSYSNRAETQYF.

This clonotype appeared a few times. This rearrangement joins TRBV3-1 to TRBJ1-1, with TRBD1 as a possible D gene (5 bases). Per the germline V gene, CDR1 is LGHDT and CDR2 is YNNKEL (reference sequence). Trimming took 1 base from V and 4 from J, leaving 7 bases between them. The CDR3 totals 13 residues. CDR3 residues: CASSQGRGTEAFF. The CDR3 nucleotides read TGTGCCAGCAGCCAAGGGAGGGGCACTGAAGCTTTCTTT. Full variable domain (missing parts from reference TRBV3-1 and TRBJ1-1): DTAVSQTPKYLVTQMGNDKSIKCEQNLGHDTMYWYKQDSKKFLKIMFSYNNKELIINETVPNRFSPKSPDKAHLNLHINSLELGDSAVYFCASSQGRGTEAFFGQGTRLTVV.

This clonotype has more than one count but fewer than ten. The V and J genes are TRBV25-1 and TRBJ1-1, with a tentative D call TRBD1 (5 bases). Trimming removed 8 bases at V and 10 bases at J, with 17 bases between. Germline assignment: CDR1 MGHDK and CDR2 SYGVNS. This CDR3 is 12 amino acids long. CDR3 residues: CASAMGPAGAFF. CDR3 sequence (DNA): TGTGCCAGCGCCATGGGGCCGGCCGGAGCTTTCTTT.

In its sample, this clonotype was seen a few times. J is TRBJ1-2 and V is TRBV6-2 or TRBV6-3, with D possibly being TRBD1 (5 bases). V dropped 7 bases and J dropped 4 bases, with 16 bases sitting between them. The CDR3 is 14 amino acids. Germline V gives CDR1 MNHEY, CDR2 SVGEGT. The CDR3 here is CASKRGSSGYGYTF. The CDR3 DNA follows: TGTGCCAGCAAAAGGGGCAGTTCTGGCTATGGCTACACCTTC.

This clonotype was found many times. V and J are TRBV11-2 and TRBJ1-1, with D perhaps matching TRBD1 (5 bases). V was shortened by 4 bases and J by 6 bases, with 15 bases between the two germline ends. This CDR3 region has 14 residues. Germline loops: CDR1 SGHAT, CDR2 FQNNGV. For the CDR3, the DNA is TGTGCCAGCAGCTCCCCGGCAGGGTCGCCTGAAGCTTTCTTT. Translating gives CASSSPAGSPEAFF.

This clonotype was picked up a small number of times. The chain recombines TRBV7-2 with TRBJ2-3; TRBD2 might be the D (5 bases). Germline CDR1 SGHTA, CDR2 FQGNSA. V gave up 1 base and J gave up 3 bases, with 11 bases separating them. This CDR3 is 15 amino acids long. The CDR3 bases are TGTGCCAGCAGCTTAGGAGGGTTCAGGACAGATACGCAGTATTTT. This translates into CASSLGGFRTDTQYF.

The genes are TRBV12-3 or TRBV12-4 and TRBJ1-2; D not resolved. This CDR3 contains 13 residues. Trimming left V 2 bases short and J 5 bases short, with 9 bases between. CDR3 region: CASSLTAPYGYTF. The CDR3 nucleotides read TGTGCCAGCAGTTTAACAGCTCCTTATGGCTACACCTTC.

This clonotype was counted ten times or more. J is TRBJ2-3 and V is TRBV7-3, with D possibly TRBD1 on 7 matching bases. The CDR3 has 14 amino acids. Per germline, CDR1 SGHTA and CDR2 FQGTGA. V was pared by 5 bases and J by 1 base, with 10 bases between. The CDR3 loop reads CASSPRGGTDTQYF. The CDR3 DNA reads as TGTGCCAGCAGCCCCAGGGGGGGCACAGATACGCAGTATTTT.

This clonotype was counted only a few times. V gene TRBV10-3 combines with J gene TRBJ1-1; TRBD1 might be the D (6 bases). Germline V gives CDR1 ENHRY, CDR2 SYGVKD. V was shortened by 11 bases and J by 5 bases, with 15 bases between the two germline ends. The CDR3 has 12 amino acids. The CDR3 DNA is TGTGCCTCCCACGGGGGCAGGACTGAAGCTTTCTTT. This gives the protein CASHGGRTEAFF.

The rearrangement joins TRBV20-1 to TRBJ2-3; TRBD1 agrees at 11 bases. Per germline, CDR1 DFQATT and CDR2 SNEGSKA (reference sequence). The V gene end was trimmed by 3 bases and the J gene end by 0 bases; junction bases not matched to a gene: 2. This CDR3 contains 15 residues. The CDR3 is CSARGQGGSTDTQYF. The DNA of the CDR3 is TGCAGTGCTAGGGGACAGGGGGGTAGCACAGATACGCAGTATTTT.

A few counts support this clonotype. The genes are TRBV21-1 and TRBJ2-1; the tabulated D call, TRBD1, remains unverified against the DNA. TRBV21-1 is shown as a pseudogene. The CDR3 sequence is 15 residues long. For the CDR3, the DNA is TGTGCCAGCAGCAAAAACAGTCAGGGGATCGATGAGCAGTTCTTC. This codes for CASSKNSQGIDEQFF.

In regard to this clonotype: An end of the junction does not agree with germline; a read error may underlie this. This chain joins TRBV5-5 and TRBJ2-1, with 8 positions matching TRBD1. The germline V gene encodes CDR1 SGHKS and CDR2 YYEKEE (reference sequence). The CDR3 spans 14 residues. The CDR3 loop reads CAISFRQGYNEQFF. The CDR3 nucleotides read TGTGCCATCAGCTTCCGACAGGGGTACAATGAGCAGTTCTTC.

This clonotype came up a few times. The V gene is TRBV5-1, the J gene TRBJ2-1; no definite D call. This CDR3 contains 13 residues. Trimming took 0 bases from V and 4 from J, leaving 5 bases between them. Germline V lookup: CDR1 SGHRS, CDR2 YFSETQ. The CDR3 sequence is CASSLEPYNEQFF. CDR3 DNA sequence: TGCGCCAGCAGCTTGGAGCCTTACAATGAGCAGTTCTTC.